What follows are 30 T cell receptor beta chains derived from one specimen sequenced in a study of cytomegalovirus exposure and HLA in healthy donors (dated by TCRdb to 2016 to 2017). Library preparation was by the immunoSEQ multiplex PCR assay. The multiplex PCR relied on a mix of 60 forward primers for TCR Vbeta segments and 13 reverse primers for TCR Jbeta segments. TCRdb re-hosts the immuneACCESS table, in-frame sequences only. Its copies lack some clones; in the studies checked, an unresolved V gene accounts for under half of them, and the cause for the rest is not known. The sample's own table lists about 160,000 clones. The ten biggest clones cover 2% to 2.5% of the sample. Sequencing input: PBMCs. These TCRs come from a young man in good health and CMV-seronegative.

The chain carries TRBV7-8 and TRBJ2-3; tentatively, D is TRBD2 (6 bases). In germline, CDR1 is SGHVS, CDR2 FQNEAQ. CDR3 size: 17 residues. V was pared by 5 bases and J by 0 bases, with 18 bases between. The CDR3 coding sequence is TGTGCCAGCAGCCGATATTTAGCGGTATATAGCACAGATACGCAGTATTTT. Residues: CASSRYLAVYSTDTQYF.

The CDR3 spells CAISGFQVEVARQYF. The CDR3 DNA follows: TGTGCCATCAGTGGGTTCCAGGTGGAGGTTGCGAGACAGTACTTC. The rearrangement uses TRBV10-3 and TRBJ2-7, with TRBD2 as a possible D gene (5 bases). The CDR3 has 15 residues. Germline CDR1 ENHRY, CDR2 SYGVKD. Trimming cost V 4 bases and J 10 bases, with 23 bases left between them.

Comments on this clone: The germline gene is not matched at one end of the junction; a read error may be the cause. The rearrangement joins TRBV2 to TRBJ1-4, with D tentatively TRBD1 (6 bases). Germline CDR1 and CDR2: SNHLY and FYNNEI. This CDR3 region has 15 residues. CDR3 DNA: TGTGCCAGCAGGACTACAGGGTCGAATAATGAAAAACCGTTTTTT. As protein: CASRTTGSNNEKPFF.

This chain links TRBV19 with TRBJ2-7; 9 positions match TRBD1. This CDR3 is 18 amino acids long. Germline loops: CDR1 LNHDA, CDR2 SQIVND (reference sequence). V lost 4 bases to trimming and J lost 1 base; unmatched junction nucleotides: 14. The CDR3 protein is CASSKNLPGTGYSYEQYF. The CDR3 coding sequence is TGTGCCAGTAGTAAGAACCTACCCGGGACAGGGTATTCCTACGAGCAGTACTTC.

Remarks on this clone: Other nucleotide sequences in the sample specify the same CDR3. The gene calls are TRBV5-1 and TRBJ2-3, with D unresolved. From germline, CDR1 is SGHRS and CDR2 YFSETQ. Trimming took 0 bases from V and 4 from J, leaving 3 bases between them. The CDR3 is made up of 12 amino acids. DNA for the CDR3: TGCGCCAGCAGCTTGGGCGCAGATACGCAGTATTTT. This codes for CASSLGADTQYF. The full variable domain, rest sourced from reference TRBV5-1 and TRBJ2-3, is KAGVTQTPRYLIKTRGQQVTLSCSPISGHRSVSWYQQTPGQGLQFLFEYFSETQRNKGNFPGRFSGRQFSNSRSEMNVSTLELGDSALYLCASSLGADTQYFGPGTRLTVL.

J is TRBJ2-7 and V is TRBV5-1; tentatively, D is TRBD2 (7 bases). The CDR3 spans 15 residues. The V end lost 0 bases, the J end lost 6 bases, and 16 bases lay between the germline ends. Germline CDR1 and CDR2: SGHRS and YFSETQ. For the CDR3, the DNA is TGCGCCAGCAGCTTGGCGGGGGGACAACGGAGCGAGCAGTACTTC. It yields the protein CASSLAGGQRSEQYF.

This chain joins TRBV18 and TRBJ2-7; a weak D match, TRBD2 (9 bases). Germline V gives CDR1 KGHSH, CDR2 LQKENI. This CDR3 is 18 amino acids long. The V and J ends lost 6 bases and 0 bases respectively, with 24 bases between them. CDR3 residues: CASSRGQVAGGPSYEQYF. The CDR3 DNA reads as TGTGCCAGCTCCCGGGGACAGGTGGCGGGAGGGCCCTCCTACGAGCAGTACTTC.

The gene calls are TRBV7-9 and TRBJ2-7; no clear D gene. The germline V gene has CDR1 SEHNR and CDR2 FQNEAQ (reference sequence). The CDR3 covers 14 residues. V lost 5 bases and J 2 bases, leaving 13 bases between the germline ends. The CDR3 sequence: CASSAAAPPYEQYF. The CDR3 DNA follows: TGTGCCAGCAGCGCCGCCGCGCCCCCCTACGAGCAGTACTTC.

This chain joins TRBV19 and TRBJ2-3; 8 bases align to TRBD1. Germline loops: CDR1 LNHDA, CDR2 SQIVND (reference sequence). The CDR3 loop spans 15 amino acids. Trimming cost V 5 bases and J 5 bases; bases outside gene matches: 9. Written as DNA, the CDR3 is TGTGCCAGTAGTTCCCGGACAGGGAATGGAGATACGCAGTATTTT. Protein product: CASSSRTGNGDTQYF. The whole variable domain, filled in from reference TRBV19 and TRBJ2-3, reads DGGITQSPKYLFRKEGQNVTLSCEQNLNHDAMYWYRQDPGQGLRLIYYSQIVNDFQKGDIAEGYSVSREKKESFPLTVTSAQKNPTAFYLCASSSRTGNGDTQYFGPGTRLTVL.

The chain carries TRBV14 and TRBJ1-1; D is perhaps TRBD1 (6 bases). The CDR3 is 15 residues long. The V end was cut by 4 bases, the J end by 2 bases, with 14 bases between. Germline CDR1 SGHDN, CDR2 FVKESK. This CDR3 reads CASSPRGRYNTEAFF. CDR3 DNA: TGTGCCAGCAGCCCGAGGGGGAGATATAACACTGAAGCTTTCTTT.

This chain joins TRBV19 and TRBJ2-3; 9 positions agree with TRBD1. The V and J ends lost 5 bases and 4 bases, in that order; junction bases with no gene match: 7. CDR3 length equals 15 residues. CDR1 and CDR2 (germline): LNHDA, SQIVND (reference sequence). The CDR3 region has the DNA TGTGCCAGTAGTCCCGGGACAGGGCAGGCAGATACGCAGTATTTT. Amino acid sequence: CASSPGTGQADTQYF. The whole variable domain, remainder taken from reference TRBV19 and TRBJ2-3, is DGGITQSPKYLFRKEGQNVTLSCEQNLNHDAMYWYRQDPGQGLRLIYYSQIVNDFQKGDIAEGYSVSREKKESFPLTVTSAQKNPTAFYLCASSPGTGQADTQYFGPGTRLTVL.

V is TRBV4-2 and J is TRBJ1-1; D remains unclear. V shed 0 bases and J shed 6 bases, with 17 bases lying between them. The germline gives CDR1 LGHNA, CDR2 YNFKEQ. This CDR3 region has 16 residues. CDR3 protein: CASSQDRVAVAAEAFF. CDR3 DNA: TGTGCCAGCAGCCAAGATCGAGTCGCTGTAGCCGCTGAAGCTTTCTTT.

Here the CDR3 DNA reads TGTGCCAGCAGCCAGAGGGGGGGGACCCAGTACTTC. This translates into CASSQRGGTQYF. The V call is TRBV11-3, the J call TRBJ2-5; possibly TRBD2 for D (7 bases). Germline V lookup: CDR1 SGHNT, CDR2 YENEEA. The CDR3 consists of 12 residues. The V end lost 5 bases, the J end lost 7 bases, and 11 bases lay between the germline ends.

The chain carries TRBV18 and TRBJ1-1; the D is unclear. V dropped 3 bases and J dropped 4 bases, with 15 bases sitting between them. This CDR3 comprises 15 residues. CDR1 and CDR2 from the germline V gene are KGHSH and LQKENI. The CDR3, as DNA: TGTGCCAGCTCACCGGATCGGGATCGAATCACTGAAGCTTTCTTT. Its translation: CASSPDRDRITEAFF.

The rearrangement joins TRBV6-5 to TRBJ2-5, with D possibly TRBD1 on 6 matching bases. V was trimmed by 2 bases and J by 4 bases, leaving 17 bases between them. This CDR3 spans 16 amino acids. CDR1 MNHEY and CDR2 SVGAGI come from the germline V gene. CDR3 amino acids: CASSYTWTQGIETQYF. Here the CDR3 DNA reads TGTGCCAGCAGTTACACCTGGACACAGGGAATAGAGACCCAGTACTTC.

This chain joins TRBV5-4 and TRBJ2-7; 8 positions agree with TRBD1. Germline CDR1 SGHNT, CDR2 YYREEE (reference sequence). This CDR3 has 15 residues. J was trimmed by 3 bases and V by 4 bases; bases with no gene match: 9. The CDR3 region is CASSVDREIYYEQYF. The CDR3 region has the DNA TGTGCCAGCAGCGTGGACAGGGAGATCTACTACGAGCAGTACTTC.

J is TRBJ2-4 and V is TRBV5-4; D may be TRBD1 (6 bases). V dropped 5 bases and J dropped 0 bases, with 12 bases sitting between them. The CDR3 runs 15 residues. Germline CDR1 and CDR2: SGHNT and YYREEE (reference sequence). CDR3 DNA: TGTGCCAGCAGTGAAGGACAGCTAGCCAAAAACATTCAGTACTTC. It translates to CASSEGQLAKNIQYF.

V gene TRBV7-8 combines with J gene TRBJ2-2; TRBD1 is a possible D gene (6 bases). The V and J ends lost 5 bases and 1 base respectively, with 17 bases between them. There are 17 residues in the CDR3. Per the germline V gene, CDR1 is SGHVS and CDR2 is FQNEAQ. Here the CDR3 reads CASSPKTGTRNTGELFF. Written as DNA, the CDR3 is TGTGCCAGCAGCCCGAAAACCGGGACAAGGAACACCGGGGAGCTGTTTTTT.

The chain uses TRBV15 and TRBJ2-5; TRBD1 matches at 9 bases. Losses at the gene ends were 4 bases for V and 4 bases for J; bases not matched to a gene: 10. In germline, CDR1 is LNHNV, CDR2 YYDKDF (reference sequence). The CDR3 extends over 16 amino acids. The CDR3 bases are TGTGCCACCAGCACGCCGGACAGGGGATGGGTAGAGACCCAGTACTTC. Encoded protein: CATSTPDRGWVETQYF.

The chain uses TRBV30 and TRBJ2-7, with 10 bases lining up with TRBD1. Looked up from germline, CDR1 is GTSNPN and CDR2 is SVGIG (reference sequence). CDR3 length: 15 amino acids. Trimming at V came to 0 bases and at J to 5 bases, leaving 7 bases not matched to a gene. DNA of the CDR3: TGTGCCTGGAGTGTAAGGGACAGGGGATGGAACGAGCAGTACTTC. This encodes CAWSVRDRGWNEQYF.

This sequence joins TRBV11-2 and TRBJ1-3; tentatively, D is TRBD1 (5 bases). Trimming stripped 0 bases from V and 1 base from J, with 13 bases between. CDR1 SGHAT and CDR2 FQNNGV come from the germline V gene. The CDR3 is made up of 17 amino acids. In nucleotides, the CDR3 is TGTGCCAGCAGCTTAGATCTGGGGGGTTCTTCTGGAAACACCATATATTTT. Its translation is CASSLDLGGSSGNTIYF.

The chain has TRBV6-5 and TRBJ2-2; D call uncertain. The length of the CDR3 is 16 residues. Trimming cost V 0 bases and J 1 base, with 9 bases left between them. Germline lookup yields CDR1 MNHEY and CDR2 SVGAGI. The CDR3 spells CASSYSPVRNTGELFF. The CDR3 nucleotides read TGTGCCAGCAGTTACTCCCCAGTCAGGAACACCGGGGAGCTGTTTTTT.

The rearrangement links TRBV19 to TRBJ2-6, with 10 positions matching TRBD1. Unmatched junction bases numbered 7, after V lost 6 bases and J lost 2 bases. The germline V gene has CDR1 LNHDA and CDR2 SQIVND (reference sequence). The CDR3 is made up of 17 amino acids. CDR3 protein: CASSAGTGEAGANVLTF. In nucleotides, the CDR3 is TGTGCCAGTAGCGCCGGGACAGGGGAGGCTGGGGCCAACGTCCTGACTTTC.

The chain has TRBV11-2 and TRBJ1-3; D remains ambiguous. This CDR3 has 14 amino acids. Germline CDR1 is SGHAT and CDR2 is FQNNGV. The V end lost 5 bases, the J end lost 0 bases, and 8 bases lay between the germline ends. CDR3 sequence (DNA): TGTGCCAGCAGCCGCGGGAGCTCTGGAAACACCATATATTTT. Its translation is CASSRGSSGNTIYF.

A remark on this clone: Distinct nucleotide sequences in the sample also encode this CDR3. The chain uses TRBV7-9 and TRBJ1-1; D not certain. Germline V gives CDR1 SEHNR, CDR2 FQNEAQ (reference sequence). This CDR3 has 13 amino acids. Trimming shortened V by 3 bases and J by 1 base, and 6 bases separated the two germline ends. The CDR3 is CASSFEGNTEAFF. CDR3 bases: TGTGCCAGCAGCTTCGAGGGGAACACTGAAGCTTTCTTT.

The chain combines TRBV9 with TRBJ1-1; TRBD1 agrees at 8 bases. Germline V gene sequence: CDR1 SGDLS, CDR2 YYNGEE. The V segment lost 3 bases and the J segment 1 base; nucleotides outside the gene matches: 5. The length of the CDR3 is 15 residues. CDR3 residues: CASSARGQGNTEAFF. The CDR3 DNA sequence: TGTGCCAGCAGCGCCAGAGGACAGGGGAACACTGAAGCTTTCTTT.

The chain is built from TRBV5-1 and TRBJ2-1; 7 bases map to TRBD1. Germline-derived CDR1 and CDR2 are SGHRS and YFSETQ. Trimming at V came to 4 bases and at J to 2 bases, leaving 6 bases not matched to a gene. The CDR3 covers 15 residues. The CDR3 nucleotides are TGCGCCAGCAGCAGAGGGGGCGAACCCTACAATGAGCAGTTCTTC. The encoded protein is CASSRGGEPYNEQFF. Drawing the rest from reference TRBV5-1 and TRBJ2-1, the complete variable domain is KAGVTQTPRYLIKTRGQQVTLSCSPISGHRSVSWYQQTPGQGLQFLFEYFSETQRNKGNFPGRFSGRQFSNSRSEMNVSTLELGDSALYLCASSRGGEPYNEQFFGPGTRLTVL.

The rearrangement joins TRBV5-4 to TRBJ2-3, with TRBD1 matching 10 bases. The CDR3 is 15 amino acids. V dropped 4 bases and J dropped 7; count of bases not matched to a gene: 9. Germline values: CDR1 SGHNT, CDR2 YYREEE (reference sequence). This CDR3 is CASSPGGTGEYTQYF. The CDR3 DNA is TGTGCCAGCAGCCCGGGAGGGACAGGGGAATATACGCAGTATTTT.

This sequence joins TRBV30 and TRBJ1-5; 8 nucleotides match TRBD1. Germline loops: CDR1 GTSNPN, CDR2 SVGIG (reference sequence). The CDR3 is 15 residues long. The ends lost 2 bases at V and 5 bases at J; junction bases unmatched: 8. DNA for the CDR3: TGTGCCTGGAGTTTCCAGGGGGCGGGGTATCAGCCCCAGCATTTT. This encodes CAWSFQGAGYQPQHF.

The chain joins TRBV11-1 to TRBJ1-5; D is ambiguous. Germline CDR1 SGHAT, CDR2 FQDESV (reference sequence). The CDR3 is 13 amino acids. V was trimmed by 6 bases and J by 6 bases, leaving 12 bases between them. CDR3 bases: TGTGCCAGCAGTCTCTCGGCGGGTCAGCCCCAGCATTTT. This gives the protein CASSLSAGQPQHF.